These 19 T cell receptor beta chains were all obtained from the same sample, sequenced in a study of glioma-infiltrating T cells after dendritic cell vaccination. Measured with immunoSEQ multiplex PCR; TCRdb has only the in-frame clones, and not every one. There are approximately 110,000 clones in the sample; 90% occur only once, and approximately 2.7% lies in the top ten. Documented time point: after dendritic cell vaccination, including at tumor progression/relapse. Sequences were derived from blood, sampled after dendritic cell vaccination. These receptors came from a human donor with glioblastoma.

This chain joins TRBV7-2 and TRBJ1-2, with unresolved D. Germline assignment: CDR1 SGHTA and CDR2 FQGNSA. The CDR3 contains 12 residues. The ends were cut back, 1 base at V and 8 bases at J, with 8 bases in the middle. For the CDR3, the DNA is TGTGCCAGCAGCTTAGAGAGTAGAGGCTACACCTTC. It encodes CASSLESRGYTF.

V is TRBV10-2 and J is TRBJ2-7; 11 bases align to TRBD1. CDR1 and CDR2 (germline): WSHSY, SAAADI. The CDR3 extends over 14 amino acids. The V segment lost 10 bases and the J segment 2 bases; nucleotides outside the gene matches: 7. The CDR3 DNA reads as TGCGCCACCAGGGGGACAGGGGGAACCTACGAGCAGTACTTC. It is translated as CATRGTGGTYEQYF.

This clone was counted a few times. The rearrangement links TRBV11-2 to TRBJ2-3, with 11 bases that match TRBD2. Germline lookup yields CDR1 SGHAT and CDR2 FQNNGV. The V gene end was trimmed by 1 base and the J gene end by 1 base; junction bases not matched to a gene: 1. The CDR3 loop spans 16 amino acids. CDR3 in amino acids: CASSLVTSGGTDTQYF. CDR3 DNA sequence: TGTGCCAGCAGCTTAGTGACTAGCGGGGGCACAGATACGCAGTATTTT.

The V gene is TRBV10-1, the J gene TRBJ2-1, with TRBD2 matching over 7 bases. CDR3 length: 16 amino acids. Germline V gene sequence: CDR1 WNHNN, CDR2 SYGVQD (reference sequence). V shed 0 bases and J 0 bases; nucleotides not matched to a gene: 2. The CDR3 sequence is CASSESRGSSYNEQFF. CDR3 in DNA: TGCGCCAGCAGTGAGTCGCGCGGGAGCTCCTACAATGAGCAGTTCTTC.

The rearrangement uses TRBV19 and TRBJ1-5; D is undetermined. The CDR3 sequence is 16 residues long. Between the trimmed V and J ends, which lost 5 bases and 0 bases, there was a span of 14 bases. CDR1 LNHDA and CDR2 SQIVND come from the germline V gene (reference sequence). CDR3 amino acids: CASSPRGAYSNQPQHF. The DNA of the CDR3 is TGTGCCAGTAGTCCCCGGGGAGCCTATAGCAATCAGCCCCAGCATTTT.

The chain combines TRBV19 with TRBJ1-1; 7 nucleotides align to TRBD1. This CDR3 spans 14 amino acids. The germline CDR1 and CDR2 sequences are LNHDA and SQIVND (reference sequence). The junction had 7 bases not matched to a gene; V was cut back by 6 bases and J by 3 bases. This chain's CDR3 is CASRRQGGDTEAFF. Written as DNA, the CDR3 is TGTGCCAGTAGGCGACAGGGAGGTGACACTGAAGCTTTCTTT.

This chain connects TRBV14 to TRBJ2-1; 11 bases line up with TRBD2. The germline V gene encodes CDR1 SGHDN and CDR2 FVKESK. CDR3 size: 20 residues. With 4 bases clipped from V and 2 bases from J, the junction kept 16 bases outside the gene matches. The chain's CDR3 is CASSPIFSSGREVAYNEQFF. The CDR3 DNA sequence: TGTGCCAGCAGCCCGATTTTTAGTAGCGGGAGGGAGGTGGCCTACAATGAGCAGTTCTTC. Drawing the rest from reference TRBV14 and TRBJ2-1, the complete variable domain is EAGVTQFPSHSVIEKGQTVTLRCDPISGHDNLYWYRRVMGKEIKFLLHFVKESKQDESGMPNNRFLAERTGGTYSTLKVQPAELEDSGVYFCASSPIFSSGREVAYNEQFFGPGTRLTVL.

Relative to its sample, this clone is large (0.1 to 1%). The V and J genes are TRBV10-3 and TRBJ1-1; 7 nucleotides match TRBD1. Losses at the gene ends were 2 bases for V and 5 bases for J; bases not matched to a gene: 5. The CDR3 length is 14 residues. Per germline, CDR1 ENHRY and CDR2 SYGVKD. Here the CDR3 reads CAISENRGETEAFF. CDR3 sequence (DNA): TGTGCCATCAGTGAGAACAGGGGTGAGACTGAAGCTTTCTTT.

The V gene is TRBV18, the J gene TRBJ2-2, with 8 bases lining up with TRBD1. The ends lost 0 bases at V and 4 bases at J; junction bases unmatched: 1. Germline V gene sequence: CDR1 KGHSH, CDR2 LQKENI. CDR3 length equals 15 residues. CDR3 bases: TGTGCCAGCTCACCACCGGGACAGGCCACCGGGGAGCTGTTTTTT. It is translated as CASSPPGQATGELFF. The full variable domain, its missing parts supplied by reference TRBV18 and TRBJ2-2, is NAGVMQNPRHLVRRRGQEARLRCSPMKGHSHVYWYRQLPEEGLKFMVYLQKENIIDESGMPKERFSAEFPKEGPSILRIQQVVRGDSAAYFCASSPPGQATGELFFGEGSRLTVL.

This chain uses TRBV7-3 with TRBJ2-1; 9 bases are a match to TRBD2. J lost 7 bases, V lost 5 bases, and 9 bases had no gene match. Germline loops: CDR1 SGHTA, CDR2 FQGTGA. The CDR3 totals 15 residues. Here the CDR3 reads CASSRLAGVVNEQFF. The CDR3 DNA follows: TGTGCCAGCAGCCGCTTAGCGGGAGTGGTAAATGAGCAGTTCTTC.

V is TRBV5-6 and J is TRBJ2-5; 10 bases align to TRBD1. CDR1 is SGHDT, CDR2 YYEEEE, per germline. The CDR3 consists of 16 residues. J lost 5 bases, V lost 4 bases, and 11 bases had no gene match. CDR3 loop: CASSNSRTGGMETQYF. DNA for the CDR3: TGTGCCAGCAGCAATTCCCGGACAGGGGGTATGGAGACCCAGTACTTC.

The rearrangement links TRBV10-2 to TRBJ1-3, with a possible D match to TRBD1 (6 bases). CDR3 length: 14 amino acids. Germline CDR1 WSHSY, CDR2 SAAADI. V was trimmed by 6 bases and J by 0 bases, leaving 9 bases between them. The CDR3 region is CASRGATSGNTIYF. The CDR3 DNA follows: TGCGCCAGCAGGGGGGCCACCTCTGGAAACACCATATATTTT.

The chain uses TRBV4-1 and TRBJ2-5; 8 positions agree with TRBD2. V was pared by 1 base and J by 4 bases, with 2 bases of the junction left unmatched. Germline V gives CDR1 MGHRA, CDR2 YSYEKL. CDR3 length equals 14 residues. The CDR3 is CASSQGLAGETQYF. The DNA of the CDR3 is TGCGCCAGCAGCCAAGGGCTAGCGGGAGAGACCCAGTACTTC.

The chain has TRBV5-1 and TRBJ1-6, with 8 bases matching TRBD1. The CDR3 runs to 14 residues. Trimming at V came to 4 bases and at J to 6 bases, leaving 3 bases not matched to a gene. The V gene's germline CDR1 is SGHRS and CDR2 YFSETQ. CDR3 residues: CASSIDRGNSPLHF. CDR3 DNA: TGCGCCAGCAGCATAGACAGGGGTAATTCACCCCTCCACTTT.

This clone was counted only a few times. The rearrangement joins TRBV7-8 to TRBJ2-4; D is unclear. The CDR3 extends over 13 amino acids. Trimming cost V 2 bases and J 5 bases, with 7 bases left between them. Germline V gene lookup returns CDR1 SGHVS and CDR2 FQNEAQ. The CDR3 coding sequence is TGTGCCAGCAGCTTAAGTCAGGAAAACATTCAGTACTTC. Translating gives CASSLSQENIQYF.

The rearrangement joins TRBV23-1 to TRBJ1-2; 8 bases agree with TRBD1. TRBV23-1 is sorted into the ORF group, with uncertain function. Trimming took 4 bases from V and 2 from J; bases not matched to a gene: 12. The CDR3 is made up of 17 amino acids. The DNA of the CDR3 is TGCGCCAGCAGTCCGCTCCAGGGGGCGAGGATAAACTATGGCTACACCTTC. This sequence encodes CASSPLQGARINYGYTF.

The rearrangement uses TRBV2 and TRBJ1-1, with D perhaps TRBD1 (6 bases). The CDR3 covers 15 residues. Germline values: CDR1 SNHLY, CDR2 FYNNEI. The CDR3, as DNA: TGTTCGTCGAACGGGGGGCGGCGGTATGGCACTGAAGCTTTCTTT. It yields the protein CSSNGGRRYGTEAFF.

The chain combines TRBV2 with TRBJ2-2; unclear D gene. The germline CDR1 and CDR2 sequences are SNHLY and FYNNEI. This CDR3 has 15 residues. V was shortened by 9 bases and J by 0 bases, with 14 bases between the two germline ends. In nucleotides, the CDR3 is TGTGCCAGTGCGCTTGACACCACGAACACCGGGGAGCTGTTTTTT. Translated, it gives CASALDTTNTGELFF.

The rearrangement links TRBV6-1 to TRBJ1-3, with no clear D. CDR3 length: 16 amino acids. V gave up 0 bases and J gave up 4 bases, with 13 bases separating them. CDR1 is MNHNS, CDR2 SASEGT, per germline. As DNA, the CDR3 is TGTGCCAGCAGTGAAGCAGGCGGGGTAGGGGGAAACACCATATATTTT. Protein sequence: CASSEAGGVGGNTIYF.